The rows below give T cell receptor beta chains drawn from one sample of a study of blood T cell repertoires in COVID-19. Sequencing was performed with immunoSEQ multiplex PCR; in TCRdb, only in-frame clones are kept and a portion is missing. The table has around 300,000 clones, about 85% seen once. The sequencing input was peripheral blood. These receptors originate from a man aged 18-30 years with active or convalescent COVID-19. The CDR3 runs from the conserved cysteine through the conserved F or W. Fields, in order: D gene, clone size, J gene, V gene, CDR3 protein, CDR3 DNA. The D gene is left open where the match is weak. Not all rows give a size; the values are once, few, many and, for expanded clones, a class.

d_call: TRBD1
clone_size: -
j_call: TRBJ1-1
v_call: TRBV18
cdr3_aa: CASSPGRGQGMNTEAFF
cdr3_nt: TGTGCCAGCTCACCAGGTCGGGGACAGGGGATGAACACTGAAGCTTTCTTT

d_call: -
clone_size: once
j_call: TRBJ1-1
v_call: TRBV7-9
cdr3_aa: CASSLLGQMNTEAFF
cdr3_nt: TGTGCCAGCAGCTTATTGGGACAAATGAACACTGAAGCTTTCTTT

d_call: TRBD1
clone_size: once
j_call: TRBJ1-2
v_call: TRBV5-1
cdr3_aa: CASSPGDRSVSYGYTF
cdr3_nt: TGCGCCAGCAGCCCGGGGGACAGGTCGGTTTCCTATGGCTACACCTTC

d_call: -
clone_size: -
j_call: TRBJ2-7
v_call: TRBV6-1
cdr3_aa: CASSEHKNYEQYF
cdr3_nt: TGTGCCAGCAGTGAACACAAAAACTACGAGCAGTACTTC

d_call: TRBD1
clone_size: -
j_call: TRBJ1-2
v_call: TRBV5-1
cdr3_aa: CASSLNRGPGYTF
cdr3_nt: TGCGCCAGCAGCTTGAACAGGGGGCCAGGCTACACCTTC

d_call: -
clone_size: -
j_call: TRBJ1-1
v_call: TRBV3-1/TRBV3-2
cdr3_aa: CASSQNWGSGGTEAFF
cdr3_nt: TGTGCCAGCAGCCAAAATTGGGGATCCGGAGGGACTGAAGCTTTCTTT

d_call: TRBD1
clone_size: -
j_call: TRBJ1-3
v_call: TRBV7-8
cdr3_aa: CASSPDRVGNTIYF
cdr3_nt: TGTGCCAGCAGCCCGGACAGGGTCGGAAACACCATATATTTT

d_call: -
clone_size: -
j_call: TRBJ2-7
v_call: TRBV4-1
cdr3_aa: CASSPTAASHYEQYF
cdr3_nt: TGCGCCAGCAGCCCAACCGCGGCCAGTCACTACGAGCAGTACTTC

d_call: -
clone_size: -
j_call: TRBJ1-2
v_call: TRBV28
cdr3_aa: CASSFIGGANYGYTF
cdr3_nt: TGTGCCAGCAGTTTTATTGGGGGGGCTAACTATGGCTACACCTTC

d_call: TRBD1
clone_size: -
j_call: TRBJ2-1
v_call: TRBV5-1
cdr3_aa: CASSRGTGGTSEQFF
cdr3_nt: TGCGCCAGCAGCCGAGGGACAGGGGGAACGTCTGAGCAGTTCTTC

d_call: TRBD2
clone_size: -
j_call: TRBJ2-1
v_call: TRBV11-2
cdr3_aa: CASSPRAGGGNEQFF
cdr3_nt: TGTGCCAGCAGCCCTAGAGCGGGAGGAGGTAATGAGCAGTTCTTC

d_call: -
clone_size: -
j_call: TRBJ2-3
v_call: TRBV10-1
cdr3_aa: CASQRALTDTQYF
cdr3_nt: TGCGCCAGCCAGCGCGCCCTCACAGATACGCAGTATTTT

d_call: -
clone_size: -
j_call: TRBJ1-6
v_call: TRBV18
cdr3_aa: CASSPRVQGIDNSPLHF
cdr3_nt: TGTGCCAGCTCACCACGGGTTCAGGGGATTGATAATTCACCCCTCCACTTT

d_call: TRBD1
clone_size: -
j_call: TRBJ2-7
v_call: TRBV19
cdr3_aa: CASSYGTGVIF
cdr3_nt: TGTGCCAGTAGTTACGGGACAGGAGTCATCTTC

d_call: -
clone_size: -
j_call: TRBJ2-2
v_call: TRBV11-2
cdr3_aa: CASSSTNPYRSTGELFF
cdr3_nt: TGTGCCAGCAGCTCCACGAACCCCTACAGGAGCACCGGGGAGCTGTTTTTT

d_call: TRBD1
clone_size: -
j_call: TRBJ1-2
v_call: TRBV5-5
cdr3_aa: CASSPHPGQGGNGYTF
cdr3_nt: TGTGCCAGCAGCCCCCACCCGGGACAGGGTGGGAATGGCTACACCTTC

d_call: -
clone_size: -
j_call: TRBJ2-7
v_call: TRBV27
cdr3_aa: CASSLSGADHEQYF
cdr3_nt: TGTGCCAGCAGTTTATCAGGGGCTGACCACGAGCAGTACTTC

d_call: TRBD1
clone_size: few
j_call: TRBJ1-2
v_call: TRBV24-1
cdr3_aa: CATSDRRDSYGYTF
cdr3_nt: TGTGCCACCAGTGACCGACGGGACAGCTATGGCTACACCTTC

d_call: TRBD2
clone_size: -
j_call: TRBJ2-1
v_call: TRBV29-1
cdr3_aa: CSVPVLTSGGIYNEQFF
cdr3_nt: TGCAGCGTGCCCGTCCTGACTAGCGGGGGAATATACAATGAGCAGTTCTTC

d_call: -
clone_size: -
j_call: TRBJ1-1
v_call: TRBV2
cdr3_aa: CASSGTRAADEAFF
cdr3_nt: TGTGCCAGCTCGGGGACACGGGCAGCTGATGAAGCTTTCTTT

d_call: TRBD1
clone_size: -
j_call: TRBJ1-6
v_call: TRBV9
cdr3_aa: CASSLGDRYSPLHF
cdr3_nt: TGTGCCAGCAGCCTCGGGGACAGGTATTCACCCCTCCACTTT

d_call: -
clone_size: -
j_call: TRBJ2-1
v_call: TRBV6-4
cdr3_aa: CASSGDRYSYNEQFF
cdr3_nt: TGTGCCAGCAGTGGAGACAGATACTCCTACAATGAGCAGTTCTTC

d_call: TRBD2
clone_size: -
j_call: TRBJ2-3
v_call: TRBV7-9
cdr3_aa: CASSDAASGSSDTQYF
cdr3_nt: TGTGCCAGCAGCGACGCGGCTAGCGGGAGCTCAGATACGCAGTATTTT

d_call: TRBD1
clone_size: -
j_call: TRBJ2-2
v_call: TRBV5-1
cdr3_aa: CASSKRTGGLNTGELFF
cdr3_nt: TGCGCCAGCAGCAAGAGGACAGGGGGCCTCAACACCGGGGAGCTGTTTTTT

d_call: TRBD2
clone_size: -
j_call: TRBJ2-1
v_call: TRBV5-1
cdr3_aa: CASSQVPGGKNEQFF
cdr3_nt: TGCGCCAGCAGCCAAGTCCCGGGAGGTAAGAATGAGCAGTTCTTC

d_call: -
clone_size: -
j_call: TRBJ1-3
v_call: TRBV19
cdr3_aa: CASTPGPISGNTIYF
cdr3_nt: TGTGCCAGTACCCCAGGGCCAATCTCTGGAAACACCATATATTTT

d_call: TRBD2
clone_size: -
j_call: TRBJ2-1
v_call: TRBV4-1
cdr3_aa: CASSQVGTSGSNEQFF
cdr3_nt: TGCGCCAGCAGCCAAGTGGGGACTAGCGGGAGCAATGAGCAGTTCTTC

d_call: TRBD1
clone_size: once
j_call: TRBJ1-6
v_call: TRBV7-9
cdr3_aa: CASSTGTGVSPLHF
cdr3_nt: TGTGCCAGCAGCACCGGGACAGGGGTTTCACCCCTCCACTTT